This TCR beta chain was recovered during a study of identical twins. TCRdb fed the 5' RACE reads into MiXCR, producing one record per CDR3 protein. Of some 590,000 distinct CDR3 sequences listed, roughly 9.9% are singletons. Study observations and caveats: Cord blood beta clonotypes present at high abundance carried fewer insertions; no such pattern appeared in memory repertoires.

There are a few counts of this clonotype. What it binds is not known. This same sample was also taken into another study, of yellow fever vaccine responses in identical twins.

Material: PBMCs. The receptor's source is a woman aged 18-30 years in good health.

In DNA form, the CDR3 reads TGTGCCAGCAGCTCGACAGGGGACCTCACAGATACGCAGTATTTT. Translated: CASSSTGDLTDTQYF. The rearrangement uses TRBV7-9 and TRBJ2-3; 8 nucleotides match TRBD1. The CDR3 has 15 amino acids. The V gene's germline CDR1 is SEHNR and CDR2 FQNEAQ (reference sequence). With V trimmed by 4 bases and J by 2 bases, 5 bases remained unmatched. The full variable domain, rest sourced from reference TRBV7-9 and TRBJ2-3, is DTGVSQNPRHKITKRGQNVTFRCDPISEHNRLYWYRQTLGQGPEFLTYFQNEAQLEKSRLLSDRFSAERPKGSFSTLEIQRTEQGDSAMYLCASSSTGDLTDTQYFGPGTRLTVL.